These 17 T cell receptor beta chains share one sample of origin, sequenced in a study of cytomegalovirus exposure and HLA in healthy donors. Amplification used 60 Vbeta primers and 13 Jbeta primers. Generated by immunoSEQ multiplex PCR, the TCRdb table keeps only in-frame clones and is missing some. The repertoire holds around 69,000 clones, around 70% seen once, with nearly 10% in the top ten. Sequencing used PBMCs. The receptor source for this set is a woman aged 45-60 years in good health and CMV-seropositive.

V gene TRBV30 combines with J gene TRBJ1-3, with a weak D call TRBD1 (5 bases). The germline CDR1 and CDR2 sequences are GTSNPN and SVGIG (reference sequence). The V and J ends lost 4 bases and 8 bases respectively, with 18 bases between them. The CDR3 covers 14 residues. CDR3 sequence (DNA): TGTGCCTGGATTGAATTTGCAGGGCGAGACACCATATATTTT. Its translation: CAWIEFAGRDTIYF.

The table lists this clone with a count of one. The V call is TRBV28, the J call TRBJ1-4, with TRBD1 as a possible D gene (5 bases). The CDR3 runs 15 residues. Germline CDR1 and CDR2: MDHEN and SYDVKM. V was shortened by 6 bases and J by 4 bases, with 15 bases between the two germline ends. CDR3 coding DNA: TGTGCCAGCAGGTATTACCAGGGAATTAATGAAAAACTGTTTTTT. Encoded protein: CASRYYQGINEKLFF.

The chain employs TRBV19 and TRBJ2-1, with 7 bases lining up with TRBD2. With 9 bases clipped from V and 3 bases from J, the junction kept 11 bases outside the gene matches. The V gene's germline CDR1 is LNHDA and CDR2 SQIVND (reference sequence). The CDR3 length is 15 residues. The CDR3 nucleotides are TGTGCCAGCGCTACAGTGGGAGGGGACTACAATGAGCAGTTCTTC. This codes for CASATVGGDYNEQFF.

CDR3 in amino acids: CASRQSSYEQYF. Written as DNA, the CDR3 is TGTGCCAGCAGACAGAGCTCCTACGAGCAGTACTTC. The V call is TRBV6-1, the J call TRBJ2-7; the D is unclear. CDR1 MNHNS and CDR2 SASEGT come from the germline V gene. Trimming removed 6 bases at V and 0 bases at J, with 6 bases between. CDR3 size: 12 residues.

The chain carries TRBV18 and TRBJ2-2; 10 bases are a match to TRBD1. Looked up from germline, CDR1 is KGHSH and CDR2 is LQKENI. This CDR3 is 16 amino acids long. J gave up 5 bases and V 2 bases, and 5 bases lay outside the gene matches. This CDR3 is CASSPGQGVGTGELFF. Written as DNA, the CDR3 is TGTGCCAGCTCACCAGGACAGGGGGTCGGGACCGGGGAGCTGTTTTTT.

The V call is TRBV5-4, the J call TRBJ1-6; 7 nucleotides line up with TRBD1. Trimming at V came to 6 bases and at J to 7 bases, leaving 7 bases not matched to a gene. The CDR3 sequence is 14 residues long. Germline values: CDR1 SGHNT, CDR2 YYREEE (reference sequence). DNA for the CDR3: TGTGCCAGCACCCTACAGGGGATCAATTCACCCCTCCACTTT. As protein: CASTLQGINSPLHF.

The chain is built from TRBV7-3 and TRBJ2-5, with 9 nucleotides matching TRBD2. Germline values: CDR1 SGHTA, CDR2 FQGTGA. CDR3 length equals 15 residues. V gave up 4 bases and J gave up 5 bases; unmatched junction bases: 8. CDR3 DNA: TGTGCCAGCAGCTCCTCGGCGGCGGGAGGGGAGACCCAGTACTTC. Translating it yields CASSSSAAGGETQYF.

The chain recombines TRBV4-2 with TRBJ2-5; 12 bases map to TRBD2. The V and J ends lost 1 base and 5 bases, in that order; junction bases with no gene match: 5. The CDR3 spans 16 residues. Germline V CDR1 and CDR2: LGHNA, YNFKEQ. CDR3 nucleotides: TGTGCCAGCAGCCAAGGGTCTAGCGGGAGGGGGGAGACCCAGTACTTC. It yields the protein CASSQGSSGRGETQYF.

This clone was observed a few times. This chain connects TRBV5-1 to TRBJ2-4; 10 nucleotides align to TRBD2. Germline loops: CDR1 SGHRS, CDR2 YFSETQ. V trimming: 2 bases; J trimming: 7 bases; junction bases outside the gene matches: 3. CDR3 length equals 14 residues. The CDR3 reads CASSLAGGPNIQYF. The CDR3 DNA sequence: TGCGCCAGCAGCTTAGCGGGGGGGCCTAACATTCAGTACTTC.

This chain joins TRBV6-5 and TRBJ2-3, with 7 bases identical to TRBD1. The CDR3 is made up of 15 amino acids. Looked up from germline, CDR1 is MNHEY and CDR2 is SVGAGI. Germline trimming cut 5 bases from V and 3 bases from J; bases unmatched to any gene: 8. This CDR3 reads CASSIQGMITDTQYF. The CDR3 DNA reads as TGTGCCAGCAGTATACAGGGGATGATTACAGATACGCAGTATTTT.

The genes are TRBV5-4 and TRBJ2-7; tentatively, D is TRBD2 (5 bases). V lost 4 bases, J lost 5 bases, and 13 bases lay in between. CDR1 is SGHNT, CDR2 YYREEE, per germline (reference sequence). The CDR3 runs to 13 residues. This CDR3 is CASSGASGNEQYF. In DNA, the CDR3 is TGTGCCAGCAGCGGAGCAAGCGGTAACGAGCAGTACTTC.

This clone was seen a single time. The chain combines TRBV7-9 with TRBJ2-1, with 11 nucleotides matching TRBD2. The germline V gene has CDR1 SEHNR and CDR2 FQNEAQ (reference sequence). This CDR3 region has 15 residues. Trimming at V came to 5 bases and at J to 6 bases, leaving 6 bases not matched to a gene. In DNA, the CDR3 is TGTGCCAGCAGCCCCAGAGGGACTAGCGGCAATGAGCAGTTCTTC. It encodes CASSPRGTSGNEQFF.

This clone was recorded a few times. The chain carries TRBV27 and TRBJ2-7, with 10 bases lining up with TRBD2. V trimming: 6 bases; J trimming: 1 base; junction bases outside the gene matches: 9. This CDR3 has 16 amino acids. CDR1 MNHEY and CDR2 SMNVEV come from the germline V gene (reference sequence). The CDR3: CASSLRGLATSYEQYF. The CDR3 bases are TGTGCCAGCAGCCTTCGGGGACTAGCGACTTCCTACGAGCAGTACTTC.

V gene TRBV5-4 combines with J gene TRBJ1-1, with a weak D call TRBD1 (6 bases). Per germline, CDR1 SGHNT and CDR2 YYREEE (reference sequence). The CDR3 extends over 15 amino acids. V was cut by 5 bases and J by 1 base, with 15 bases left in between. The CDR3, as DNA: TGTGCCAGCAGGCTACAGGGACGAACGAACACTGAAGCTTTCTTT. Its protein is CASRLQGRTNTEAFF. Full variable domain (remainder filled in from reference TRBV5-4 and TRBJ1-1): ETGVTQSPTHLIKTRGQQVTLRCSSQSGHNTVSWYQQALGQGPQFIFQYYREEENGRGNFPPRFSGLQFPNYSSELNVNALELDDSALYLCASRLQGRTNTEAFFGQGTRLTVV.

The chain links TRBV15 to TRBJ2-7, with D hard to call. Trimming took off 1 base at V and 6 bases at J, with 10 bases between the two ends. Germline CDR1 and CDR2: LNHNV and YYDKDF (reference sequence). The CDR3 runs to 13 residues. CDR3 sequence (DNA): TGTGCCACCAGCAGAGGTCTGCAGTTCGAGCAGTACTTC. Translated, it gives CATSRGLQFEQYF.

This clone was observed a few times. The chain has TRBV7-2 and TRBJ2-2, with a possible D match to TRBD1 (6 bases). The CDR3 is 17 residues long. The germline gives CDR1 SGHTA, CDR2 FQGNSA. The V gene lost 6 bases and the J gene lost 2 bases, with 19 bases spanning the gap. As DNA, the CDR3 is TGTGCCAGCAGGTCAAGGACAGCCATGACAAACACCGGGGAGCTGTTTTTT. It encodes CASRSRTAMTNTGELFF.

The J gene is TRBJ1-5, the V gene TRBV28; D is undetermined. This CDR3 is 13 amino acids long. With 5 bases removed from V and 5 bases from J, the gap between germline ends came to 10 bases. Germline lookup yields CDR1 MDHEN and CDR2 SYDVKM. The CDR3 loop reads CASSRPVDQPQHF. The CDR3 bases are TGTGCCAGCAGTCGCCCGGTGGATCAGCCCCAGCATTTT.